The 2 T cell receptor beta chains below come from one sample, sequenced in a study of T cell repertoires in cytomegalovirus infection. TCRdb redid the calling of the reads with MiXCR, one entry per CDR3 protein. Of 150,000 to 200,000 distinct CDR3 sequences listed, about 21% are singletons. The sequencing sample was made of PBMCs. The receptors derive from a human donor in good health (CMV status not recorded). Some clones in this sample may be carry-over from other donors' samples.

The chain carries TRBV5-5 and TRBJ1-5, with unresolved D. The V gene's germline CDR1 is SGHKS and CDR2 YYEKEE (reference sequence). Trimming removed 2 bases from V and 4 bases from J, with 10 bases in between. The CDR3 is made up of 14 amino acids. The CDR3 reads CASSLGLLNQPQHF. The CDR3 DNA is TGTGCCAGCAGCTTAGGACTTTTAAATCAGCCCCAGCATTTT.

The J gene is TRBJ2-2, the V gene TRBV20-1; maybe TRBD2 (6 bases). CDR1 is DFQATT and CDR2 is SNEGSKA in the germline V gene (reference sequence). CDR3 length: 16 residues. V was shortened by 0 bases and J by 0 bases, with 11 bases between the two germline ends. The CDR3 DNA reads as TGCAGTGCTAGAGATATGGGGGGTTCGAACACCGGGGAGCTGTTTTTT. Translated: CSARDMGGSNTGELFF.